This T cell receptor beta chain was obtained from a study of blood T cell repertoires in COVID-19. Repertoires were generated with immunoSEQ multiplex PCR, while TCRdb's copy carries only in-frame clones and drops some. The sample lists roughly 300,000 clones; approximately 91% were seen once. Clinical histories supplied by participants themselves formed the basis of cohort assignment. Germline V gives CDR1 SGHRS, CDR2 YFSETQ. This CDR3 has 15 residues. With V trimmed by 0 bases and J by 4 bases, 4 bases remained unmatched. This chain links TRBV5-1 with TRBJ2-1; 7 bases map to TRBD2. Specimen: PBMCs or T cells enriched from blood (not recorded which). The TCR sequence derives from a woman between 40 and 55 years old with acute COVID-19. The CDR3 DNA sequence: TGCGCCAGCAGCTTGGATCTAGCGGCGTACAATGAGCAGTTCTTC. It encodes CASSLDLAAYNEQFF.